This TCR beta chain was documented in a study of cytomegalovirus exposure and HLA in healthy donors. Whole-study context: The 110 or so validation repertoires, a later analysis reported, used the same platform as the 666 first-cohort repertoires.

The donors were in the approximately 120-subject validation cohort; that cohort was separate from the roughly 620-subject first cohort. This CDR3 is 14 amino acids long. CDR1 and CDR2 from the germline V gene are SGDLS and YYNGEE. V lost 2 bases to trimming and J lost 3 bases, with 10 bases between them. The method was immunoSEQ multiplex PCR; TCRdb's version includes in-frame clones alone and lacks a portion of them. The repertoire holds 200,000 to 250,000 clones, with roughly 83% as singletons. About this clone itself: Other DNA sequences within the sample encode an identical CDR3.

Sequenced material: PBMCs. The V gene is TRBV9, the J gene TRBJ2-3, with a weak D call TRBD2 (6 bases). The sequence was obtained from a woman under 30 in good health and CMV-seronegative. For the CDR3, the DNA is TGTGCCAGCAGCGTTGGGACTGGGACAGATACGCAGTATTTT. Translating gives CASSVGTGTDTQYF.